Described below is a single T cell receptor (beta chain) sequence and its context. Clones were sequenced by immunoSEQ multiplex PCR, and TCRdb holds only the in-frame ones, with some missing. The sample carries approximately 180,000 clones, 88% recorded once. The CDR3 loop spans 17 amino acids. Germline assignment: CDR1 LGHDT and CDR2 YNNKEL (reference sequence). V lost 4 bases and J lost 7; bases outside the gene matches: 14. The data stem from a study of blood T cell repertoires in COVID-19. About the research overall: COVID-19 samples collected from the United States, Italy and Spain covered acute and convalescent phases. Sample material is recorded as cDNA or gDNA derived from T cells, B-cell-depleted T cells, or PBMCs.

This chain joins TRBV3-1 (or the pseudogene TRBV3-2) and TRBJ2-1, with 9 bases fitting TRBD2. Sequences were obtained from peripheral blood. This TCR was sampled from a human donor in a cohort sampled during active COVID-19. In DNA, the CDR3 is TGTGCCAGCAGCCCCTGGGTTTGGCGGGAGGGGTGGAATGAGCAGTTCTTC. Its protein product is CASSPWVWREGWNEQFF.